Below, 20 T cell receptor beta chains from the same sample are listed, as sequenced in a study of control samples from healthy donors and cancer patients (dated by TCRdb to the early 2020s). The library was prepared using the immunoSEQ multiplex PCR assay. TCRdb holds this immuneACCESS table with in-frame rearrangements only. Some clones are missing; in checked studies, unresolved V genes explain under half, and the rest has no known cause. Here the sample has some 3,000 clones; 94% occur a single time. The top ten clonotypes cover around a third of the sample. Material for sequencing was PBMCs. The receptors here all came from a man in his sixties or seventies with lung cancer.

CDR3 residues: CASSHGQGADGYTF. The DNA for the CDR3 is TGTGCCAGCAGTCATGGACAGGGGGCGGATGGCTACACCTTC. This rearrangement joins TRBV6-5 to TRBJ1-2; 11 bases match TRBD1. The CDR3 spans 14 residues. CDR1 and CDR2 from the germline V gene are MNHEY and SVGAGI. V lost 5 bases, J lost 6 bases, and 5 bases stayed unmatched.

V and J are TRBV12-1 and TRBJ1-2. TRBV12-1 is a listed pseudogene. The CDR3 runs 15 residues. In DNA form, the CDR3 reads TGTGCCAGCAGCTCTTTACGCGCCTTGACCTATGGCTACACCTTC. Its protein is CASSSLRALTYGYTF.

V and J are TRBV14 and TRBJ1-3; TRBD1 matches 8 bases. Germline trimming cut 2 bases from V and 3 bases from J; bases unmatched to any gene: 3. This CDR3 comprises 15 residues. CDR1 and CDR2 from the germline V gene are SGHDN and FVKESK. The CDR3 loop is CASSQLDRDGNTIYF. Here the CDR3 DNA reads TGTGCCAGCAGCCAATTGGACAGGGATGGAAACACCATATATTTT.

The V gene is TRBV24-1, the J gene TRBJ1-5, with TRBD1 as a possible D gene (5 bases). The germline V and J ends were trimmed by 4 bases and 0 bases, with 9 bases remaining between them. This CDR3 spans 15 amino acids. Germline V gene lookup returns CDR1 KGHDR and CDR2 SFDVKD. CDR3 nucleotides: TGTGCCACCAGTGACAAGGGGCATAGCAATCAGCCCCAGCATTTT. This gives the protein CATSDKGHSNQPQHF.

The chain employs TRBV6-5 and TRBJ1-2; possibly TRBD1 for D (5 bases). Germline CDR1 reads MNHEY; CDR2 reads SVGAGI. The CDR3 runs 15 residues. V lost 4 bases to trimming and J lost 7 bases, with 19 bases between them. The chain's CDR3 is CASSWLRDAVGGYTF. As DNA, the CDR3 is TGTGCCAGCAGTTGGCTTCGGGACGCTGTAGGTGGCTACACCTTC.

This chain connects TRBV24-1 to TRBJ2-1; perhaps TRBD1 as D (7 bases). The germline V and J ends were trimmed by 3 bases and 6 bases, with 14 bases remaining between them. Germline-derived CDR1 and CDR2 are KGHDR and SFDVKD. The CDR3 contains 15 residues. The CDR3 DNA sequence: TGTGCCACCAGTGATCCGCAGGGGGGCCGCAATGAGCAGTTCTTC. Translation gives CATSDPQGGRNEQFF.

DNA of the CDR3: TGTGCCAGTAGTAAGGGACAGGGCCTGGGCTATGGCTACACCTTC. The encoded protein is CASSKGQGLGYGYTF. V and J are TRBV19 and TRBJ1-2; 9 positions match TRBD1. There are 15 residues in the CDR3. Looked up from germline, CDR1 is LNHDA and CDR2 is SQIVND (reference sequence). V shed 4 bases and J 4 bases; nucleotides not matched to a gene: 7.

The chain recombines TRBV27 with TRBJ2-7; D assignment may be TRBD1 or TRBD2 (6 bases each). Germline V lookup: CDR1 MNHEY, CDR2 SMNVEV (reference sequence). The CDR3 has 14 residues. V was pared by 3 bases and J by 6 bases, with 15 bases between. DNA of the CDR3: TGTGCCAGCAGTTTTCGGGGGCAATACCTCGAGCAGTACTTC. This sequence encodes CASSFRGQYLEQYF.

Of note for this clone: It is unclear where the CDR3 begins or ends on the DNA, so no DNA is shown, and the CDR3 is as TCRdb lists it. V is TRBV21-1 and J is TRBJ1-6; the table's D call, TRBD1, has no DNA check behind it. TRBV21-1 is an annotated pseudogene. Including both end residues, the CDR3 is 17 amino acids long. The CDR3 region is CASSKFVGTGSTSPLHF.

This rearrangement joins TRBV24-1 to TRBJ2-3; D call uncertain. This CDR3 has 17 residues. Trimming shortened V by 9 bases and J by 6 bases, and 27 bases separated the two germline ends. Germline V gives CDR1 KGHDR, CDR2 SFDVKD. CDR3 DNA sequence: TGTGCCACCTCCGAACGACTCCTGGAGCGTCCCCAGGATACGCAGTATTTT. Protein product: CATSERLLERPQDTQYF.

CDR3 sequence: CASSPRTGGIYEQYF. As DNA, the CDR3 is TGTGCCAGCAGCCCGCGGACAGGGGGGATCTACGAGCAGTACTTC. The chain recombines TRBV7-9 with TRBJ2-7, with 10 nucleotides matching TRBD1. The junction had 7 bases not matched to a gene; V was cut back by 5 bases and J by 3 bases. Germline values: CDR1 SEHNR, CDR2 FQNEAQ (reference sequence). The CDR3 is made up of 15 amino acids.

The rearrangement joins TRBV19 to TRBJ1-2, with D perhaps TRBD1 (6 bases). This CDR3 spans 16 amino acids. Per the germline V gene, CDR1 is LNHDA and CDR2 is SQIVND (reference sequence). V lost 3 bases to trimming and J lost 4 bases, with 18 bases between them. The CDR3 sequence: CASSIAGTIRGYGYTF. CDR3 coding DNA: TGTGCCAGTAGTATTGCCGGGACAATAAGGGGCTATGGCTACACCTTC.

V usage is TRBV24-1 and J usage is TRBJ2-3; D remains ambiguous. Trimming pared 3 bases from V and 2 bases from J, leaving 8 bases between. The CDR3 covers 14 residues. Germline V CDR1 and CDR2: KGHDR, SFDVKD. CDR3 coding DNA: TGTGCCACCAGTGATCCAATGATCACAGATACGCAGTATTTT. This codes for CATSDPMITDTQYF.

CDR3 in amino acids: CASSLTHSPLHF. In DNA, the CDR3 is TGTGCCAGCAGCCTGACCCATTCACCCCTCCACTTT. The chain employs TRBV28 and TRBJ1-6; D unclear. The CDR3 sequence is 12 residues long. Trimming took off 6 bases at V and 8 bases at J, with 8 bases between the two ends. In germline, CDR1 is MDHEN, CDR2 SYDVKM. Full variable domain (rest looked up from reference TRBV28 and TRBJ1-6): DVKVTQSSRYLVKRTGEKVFLECVQDMDHENMFWYRQDPGLGLRLIYFSYDVKMKEKGDIPEGYSVSREKKERFSLILESASTNQTSMYLCASSLTHSPLHFGNGTRLTVT.

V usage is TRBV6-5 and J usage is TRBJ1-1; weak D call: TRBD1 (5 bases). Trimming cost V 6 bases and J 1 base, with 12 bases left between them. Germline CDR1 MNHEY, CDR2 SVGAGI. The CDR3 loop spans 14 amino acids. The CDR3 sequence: CASRPLGGNTEAFF. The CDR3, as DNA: TGTGCCAGCAGGCCTCTTGGGGGGAACACTGAAGCTTTCTTT.

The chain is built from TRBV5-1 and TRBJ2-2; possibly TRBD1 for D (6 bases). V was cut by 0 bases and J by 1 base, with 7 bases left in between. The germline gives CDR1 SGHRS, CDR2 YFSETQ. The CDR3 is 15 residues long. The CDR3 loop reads CASSLAQGNTGELFF. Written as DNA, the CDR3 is TGCGCCAGCAGCTTGGCACAGGGGAACACCGGGGAGCTGTTTTTT.

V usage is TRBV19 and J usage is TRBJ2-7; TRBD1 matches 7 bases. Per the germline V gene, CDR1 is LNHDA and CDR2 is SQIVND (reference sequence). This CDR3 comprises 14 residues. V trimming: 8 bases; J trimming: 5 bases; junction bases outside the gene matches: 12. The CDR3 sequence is CASSGQTSDNEQYF. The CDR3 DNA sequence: TGTGCCAGTTCGGGACAGACAAGCGACAACGAGCAGTACTTC.

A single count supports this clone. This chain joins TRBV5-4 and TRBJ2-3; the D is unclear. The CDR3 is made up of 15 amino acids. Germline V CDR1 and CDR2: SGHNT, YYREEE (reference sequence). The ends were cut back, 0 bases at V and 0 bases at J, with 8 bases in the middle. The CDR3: CASSLDSSSTDTQYF. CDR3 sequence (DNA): TGTGCCAGCAGCTTGGACAGCTCTAGCACAGATACGCAGTATTTT.

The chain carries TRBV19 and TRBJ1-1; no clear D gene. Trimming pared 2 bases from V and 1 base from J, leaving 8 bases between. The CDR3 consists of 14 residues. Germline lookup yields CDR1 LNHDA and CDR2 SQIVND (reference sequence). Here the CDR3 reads CASSIIGPNTEAFF. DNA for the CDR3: TGTGCCAGTAGTATAATAGGACCGAACACTGAAGCTTTCTTT.

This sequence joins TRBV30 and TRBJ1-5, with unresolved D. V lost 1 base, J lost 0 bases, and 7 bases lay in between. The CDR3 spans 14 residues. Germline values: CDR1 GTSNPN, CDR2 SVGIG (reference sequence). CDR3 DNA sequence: TGTGCCTGGAGTGCCGATTATAGCAATCAGCCCCAGCATTTT. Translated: CAWSADYSNQPQHF.